The sequence of this TCR beta chain was determined in a study of T cell clonotyping in hematopoietic cell transplantation. The wider study: Recipient samples before transplant were obtained post-cytoreduction.

Study-wide findings and caveats: After transplant, recipient diversity fell while pathologically expanded clonotypes grew through day 180. At the given depth, recipient repertoires were over 97% de novo clonotypes. Cells were unsorted, so CD4 and CD8 contributions were not separated.

Worth noting for this clone: Antigen specificity is unknown.

Time point: recipient sample about 28 days before transplant, after cytoreduction. The repertoire was sequenced with immunoSEQ multiplex PCR; TCRdb's copy has only in-frame clones and lacks some. The sample has about 36,000 clones; over 85% are singletons. The clonotype was recovered from a man in his forties or fifties with chronic myeloid leukemia. Some clones in this sample may be carry-over from other donors' samples. The specimen comprised peripheral blood mononuclear cells, sampled before stem cell transplant.

The chain's CDR3 is CASSRPGTGRGEQYF. CDR3 DNA: TGTGCCAGCAGCCGACCCGGGACGGGGCGGGGCGAGCAGTACTTC. The V gene is TRBV28, the J gene TRBJ2-7; D possibly corresponds to TRBD2 (6 bases). V lost 6 bases and J lost 6, with 21 bases in between. Germline assignment: CDR1 MDHEN and CDR2 SYDVKM. The CDR3 totals 15 residues. The full variable domain, rest sourced from reference TRBV28 and TRBJ2-7, is DVKVTQSSRYLVKRTGEKVFLECVQDMDHENMFWYRQDPGLGLRLIYFSYDVKMKEKGDIPEGYSVSREKKERFSLILESASTNQTSMYLCASSRPGTGRGEQYFGPGTRLTVT.